This T cell receptor beta chain was obtained from a study of HIV-infected children after antiretroviral therapy interruption (dated by TCRdb to about 2019). Study-level background: Eight children, all with CD4+ count above 500 and viral load below 50 copies/ml, were included, of whom four were on planned treatment interruption and four were on continuous treatment. Alongside thymic output measurements, TCR repertoires of children on planned treatment interruption were compared with TCR repertoires of children on continuous antiretroviral treatment. The interruption group had a median age of roughly 10 years, and the continuous treatment group had a median age of around 8 years. For the continuous-treatment arm, samples from the corresponding weeks 0, 48 and 150 were analyzed. Samples from the interruption arm were taken at week 0, at week 12, at the end of interruption (week 24 or 48), and about 3 years after the study ended. Recorded exposure to EBV and CMV was present in most of the participating children.

Read against the paper, the sample's treatment or condition label means: PENTA 11 planned treatment interruption arm or continuous ART arm. Participants were children from the United Kingdom aged 2 to 15 years who had received at least three-drug ART for at least 24 weeks. The study required cryopreserved PBMCs containing at least 5 million viable cells, and a handful of candidate patients were excluded because of low viable PBMC yield. Naive CD4+ CD45RA+ CD45RO- T cells were FACS-sorted from thawed PBMCs on a FACSAria III cell sorter. Sorted cells were fixed, and RNA was extracted using the RNeasy FFPE kit followed by the RNeasy Micro kit. This clonotype has at least ten counts. Its target antigen remains unknown. Base-call qualities are not available, and no considerably larger clone is one nucleotide away. CDR1 and CDR2, looked up from the germline V gene (reference sequence), are DFQATT and SNEGSKA. The V and J ends are trimmed by 3 bases and 13 bases, leaving 16 bases between them. The CDR3 starts with the cysteine, ends with the phenylalanine, and has 11 residues. Only the CDR3 portion is preserved as DNA: 33 bases, with reading frame beginning at the first base.

General conclusions and limits of the study: The sorted CD45RA+ naive cells might contain minor non-naive CD45RA+ populations, such as EMRA or stem memory cells. In the naive CD4+ repertoires of PTI patients, CDR3 sharing between time points dropped after the start of interruption, while many sequences were shared between the end of interruption and 3 years later. An increase in the naive CD4+ Gini coefficient was observed by the end of treatment interruption, suggesting clonal expansion, and a return to baseline was observed by 3 years. The small number of patients is a limitation, and caution is needed when interpreting the data.

The library came from 3' RACE. TCR libraries were built from RNA using a 3' RACE protocol with unique molecular identifiers to correct PCR amplification bias. As many as 12 amplicon libraries were pooled and then sequenced on an Illumina MiSeq using v2 2x250 paired-end chemistry. In the original analysis: Decombinator was used to process the reads, assigning V and J genes and CDR3 and applying barcode-based correction of errors and PCR bias. Before the Gini coefficient was calculated with the R ineq package, repertoires were subsampled to the same depth. CDR3 similarity was assessed with GLIPH, Hamming distance and a shared triplet metric. Using fastp at Q25 and MiXCR, TCRdb reprocessed the public reads and kept productive beta chains. Identical CDR3 proteins give one entry, which carries the most common genes and DNA. TCRdb assigned the V and J calls; the authors' analysis was not used. The sample table records about 15,000 distinct CDR3 sequences; 3.4% of these occur just once. The ten biggest clones cover approximately 4.7% of the sample.

The rearrangement joined TRBV20-1 to TRBJ2-7; TRBD2 might be the D gene, on 5 matching bases. This sequence was found in a child aged 2-17 years with HIV. Specimen: CD45RA+ CD4+ T cells from PBMCs, collected from a donor given antiretroviral therapy, either interrupted or continuous. Reading the label with the study, this specimen's cell subset or site is: naive CD4+ CD45RA+ CD45RO- T cells. The CDR3 here reads CSARDGNTGYF. The sequenced DNA: TGCAGTGCTAGGGACGGGAATACTGGTTACTTC.